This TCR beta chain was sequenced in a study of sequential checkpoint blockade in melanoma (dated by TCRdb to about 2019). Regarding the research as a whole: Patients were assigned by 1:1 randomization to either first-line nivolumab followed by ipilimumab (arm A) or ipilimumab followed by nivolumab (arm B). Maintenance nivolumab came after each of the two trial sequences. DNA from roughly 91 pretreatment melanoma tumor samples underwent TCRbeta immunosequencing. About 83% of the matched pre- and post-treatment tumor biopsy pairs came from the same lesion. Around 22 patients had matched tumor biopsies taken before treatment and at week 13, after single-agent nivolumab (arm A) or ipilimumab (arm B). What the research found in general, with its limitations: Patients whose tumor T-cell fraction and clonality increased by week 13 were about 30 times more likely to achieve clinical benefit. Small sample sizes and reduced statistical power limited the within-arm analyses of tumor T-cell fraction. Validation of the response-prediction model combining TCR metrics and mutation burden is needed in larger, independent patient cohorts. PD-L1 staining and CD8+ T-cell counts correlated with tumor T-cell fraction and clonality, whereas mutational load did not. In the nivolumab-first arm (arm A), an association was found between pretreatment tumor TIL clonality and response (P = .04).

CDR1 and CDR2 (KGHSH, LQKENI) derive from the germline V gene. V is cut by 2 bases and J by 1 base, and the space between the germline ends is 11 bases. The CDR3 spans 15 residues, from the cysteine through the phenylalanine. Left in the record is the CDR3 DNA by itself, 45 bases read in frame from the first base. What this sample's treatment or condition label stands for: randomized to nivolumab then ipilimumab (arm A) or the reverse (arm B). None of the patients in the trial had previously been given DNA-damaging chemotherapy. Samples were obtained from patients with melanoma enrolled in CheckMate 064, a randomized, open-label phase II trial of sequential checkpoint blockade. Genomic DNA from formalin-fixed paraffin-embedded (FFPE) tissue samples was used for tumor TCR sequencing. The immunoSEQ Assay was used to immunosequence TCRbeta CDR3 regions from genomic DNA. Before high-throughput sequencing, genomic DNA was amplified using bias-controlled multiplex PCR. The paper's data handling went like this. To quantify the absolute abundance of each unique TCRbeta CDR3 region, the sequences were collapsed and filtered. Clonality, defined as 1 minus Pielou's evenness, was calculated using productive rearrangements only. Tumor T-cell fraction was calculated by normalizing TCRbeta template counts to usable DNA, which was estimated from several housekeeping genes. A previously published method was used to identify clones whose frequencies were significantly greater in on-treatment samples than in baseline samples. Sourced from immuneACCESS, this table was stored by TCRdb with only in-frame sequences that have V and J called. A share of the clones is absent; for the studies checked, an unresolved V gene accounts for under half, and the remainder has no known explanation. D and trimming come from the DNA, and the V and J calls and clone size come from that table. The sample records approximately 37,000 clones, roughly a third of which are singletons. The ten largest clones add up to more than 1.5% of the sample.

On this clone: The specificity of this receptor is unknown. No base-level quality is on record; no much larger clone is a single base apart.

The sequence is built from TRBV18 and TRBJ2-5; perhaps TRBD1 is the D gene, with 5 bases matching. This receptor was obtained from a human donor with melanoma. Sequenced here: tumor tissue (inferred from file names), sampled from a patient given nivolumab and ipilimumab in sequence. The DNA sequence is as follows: TGTGCCAGCTCACCATGGGCAGGGATCCAAGAGACCCAGTACTTC. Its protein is CASSPWAGIQETQYF. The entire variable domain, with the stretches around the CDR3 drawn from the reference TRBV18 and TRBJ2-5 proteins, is NAGVMQNPRHLVRRRGQEARLRCSPMKGHSHVYWYRQLPEEGLKFMVYLQKENIIDESGMPKERFSAEFPKEGPSILRIQQVVRGDSAAYFCASSPWAGIQETQYFGPGTRLLVL.